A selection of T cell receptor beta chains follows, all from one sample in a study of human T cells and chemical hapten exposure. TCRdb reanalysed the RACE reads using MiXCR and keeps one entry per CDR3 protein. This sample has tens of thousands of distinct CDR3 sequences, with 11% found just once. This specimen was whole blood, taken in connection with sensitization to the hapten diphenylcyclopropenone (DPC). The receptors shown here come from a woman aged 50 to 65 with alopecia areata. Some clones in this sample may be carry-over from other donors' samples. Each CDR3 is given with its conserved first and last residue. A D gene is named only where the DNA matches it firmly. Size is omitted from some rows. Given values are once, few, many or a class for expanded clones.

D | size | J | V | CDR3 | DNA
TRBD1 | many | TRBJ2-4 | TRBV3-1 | CASSRGQGAGAAKNIQYF | TGTGCCAGCAGCCGGGGACAGGGGGCCGGGGCAGCCAAAAACATTCAGTACTTC
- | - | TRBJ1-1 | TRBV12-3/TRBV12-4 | CASSLVGSTEAFF | TGTGCCAGCAGTTTAGTAGGGAGCACTGAAGCTTTCTTT
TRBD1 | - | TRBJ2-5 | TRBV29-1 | CSVRTGGLETQYF | TGCAGCGTAAGAACAGGGGGCCTTGAGACCCAGTACTTC
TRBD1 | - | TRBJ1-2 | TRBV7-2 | CASSHPPRQGDYGYTF | TGTGCCAGCAGCCACCCACCCCGACAGGGGGACTATGGCTACACCTTC
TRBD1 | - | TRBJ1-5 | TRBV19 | CASSIRQGDQPQHF | TGTGCCAGTAGTATCAGACAGGGAGATCAGCCCCAGCATTTT
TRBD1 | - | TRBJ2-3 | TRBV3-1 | CASSTGTGNTDTQYF | TGTGCCAGCAGCACAGGGACAGGCAACACAGATACGCAGTATTTT
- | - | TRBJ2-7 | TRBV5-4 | CVSSLALGEQYF | TGTGTCAGCAGCTTGGCCCTTGGCGAGCAGTACTTC
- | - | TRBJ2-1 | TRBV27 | CATQDGSYNEQFF | TGTGCCACCCAAGACGGCTCCTACAATGAGCAGTTCTTC
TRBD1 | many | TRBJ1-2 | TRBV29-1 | CSARGQDGYTF | TGCAGCGCCAGGGGGCAAGATGGCTACACCTTC
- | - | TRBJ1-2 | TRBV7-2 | CASSFSGARGYTF | TGTGCCAGCAGCTTCTCTGGGGCGCGTGGCTACACCTTC
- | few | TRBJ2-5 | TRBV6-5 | CASSPMGRETQYF | TGTGCCAGCAGCCCGATGGGGAGAGAGACCCAGTACTTC
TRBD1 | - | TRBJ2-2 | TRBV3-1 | CASSPGRDRGLMSGELFF | TGTGCCAGCAGCCCGGGGCGGGACAGGGGGCTCATGAGCGGGGAGCTGTTTTTT
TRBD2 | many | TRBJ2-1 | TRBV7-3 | CASSPSGTSGLREQFF | TGTGCCAGCAGCCCGTCCGGGACTAGCGGCCTCCGTGAGCAGTTCTTC
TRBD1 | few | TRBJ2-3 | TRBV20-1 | CSARDRGLGDTQYF | TGCAGTGCGAGGGACAGGGGGCTTGGAGATACGCAGTATTTT
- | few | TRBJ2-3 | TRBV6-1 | CASISRRGRIRTDTQYF | TGTGCCAGCATTTCTCGCAGGGGAAGAATTCGCACAGATACGCAGTATTTT
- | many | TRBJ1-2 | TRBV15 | CATSLSGPYGYTF | TGTGCCACCAGCCTTTCCGGACCCTATGGCTACACCTTC
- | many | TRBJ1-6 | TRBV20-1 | CSARVRGEGSPLHF | TGCAGTGCTAGAGTGAGGGGTGAAGGGTCACCCCTCCACTTT
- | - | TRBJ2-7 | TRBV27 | CASSLGGGHEQYF | TGTGCCAGCAGTTTAGGAGGCGGGCACGAGCAGTACTTC
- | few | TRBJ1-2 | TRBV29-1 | CSVEDWKDYTF | TGCAGCGTTGAAGATTGGAAGGACTACACCTTC
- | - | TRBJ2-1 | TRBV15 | CATSRDRIWDPQGFF | TGTGCCACCAGCAGAGATAGAATTTGGGACCCCCAGGGGTTCTTC
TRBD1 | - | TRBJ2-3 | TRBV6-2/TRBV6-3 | CASRDRGGSTDTQYF | TGTGCCAGCAGGGACAGGGGAGGGAGCACAGATACGCAGTATTTT